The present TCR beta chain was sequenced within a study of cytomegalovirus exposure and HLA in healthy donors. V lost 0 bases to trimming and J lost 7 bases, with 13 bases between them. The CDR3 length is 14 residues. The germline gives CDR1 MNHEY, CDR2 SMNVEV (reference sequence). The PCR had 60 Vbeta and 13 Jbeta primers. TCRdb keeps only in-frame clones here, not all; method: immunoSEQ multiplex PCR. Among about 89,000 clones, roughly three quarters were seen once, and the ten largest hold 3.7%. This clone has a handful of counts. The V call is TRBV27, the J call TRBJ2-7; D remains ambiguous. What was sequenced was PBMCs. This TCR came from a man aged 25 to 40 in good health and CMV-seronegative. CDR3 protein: CASSLSTGIEEQYF. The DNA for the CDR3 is TGTGCCAGCAGTTTATCGACGGGTATCGAAGAGCAGTACTTC.